These T cell receptor beta chains were read from a single sample in a study of CXCR3-negative and CXCR3-positive naive CD8 T cells. TCRdb reworked the 5' RACE reads into one entry per CDR3 protein, no DNA. The table lists 75,000 to 95,000 distinct CDR3 sequences. Source material: naive CXCR3- CD8+ T cells from blood. The source of these receptors is a human donor in good health. Some clones in this sample may be carry-over from other donors' samples. The CDR3 runs from the conserved cysteine through the conserved F or W. The order of the fields is CDR3 length, V gene, J gene, CDR3 protein.

>14|TRBV7-3|TRBJ1-1
CASSRTGENTEAFF
>13|TRBV12-3/TRBV12-4|TRBJ2-1
CASSASEGNEQFF
>17|TRBV20-1|TRBJ1-2
CSASDSNTGLLTYGYTF
>15|TRBV10-3|TRBJ2-3
CAISETGLAADTQYF
>12|TRBV19|TRBJ2-1
CASRATYNEQFF
>16|TRBV12-3/TRBV12-4|TRBJ2-1
CASSLSEREGRNEQFF
>17|TRBV11-2|TRBJ1-1
CASTSNYWGEVNTEAFF
>14|TRBV28|TRBJ1-1
CASRAAGADTEAFF
>13|TRBV30|TRBJ2-7
CAWSVGRGHEQYF
>15|TRBV25-1|TRBJ1-1
CASSEFGQENTEAFF
>14|TRBV7-3|TRBJ1-1
CASSPGPLGTEAFF
>14|TRBV20-1|TRBJ1-1
CSARPGQLNTEAFF
>14|TRBV7-9|TRBJ2-2
CASSSPDSTGELFF
>13|TRBV7-3|TRBJ2-5
CASSPGGQEPQYF
>15|TRBV5-1|TRBJ2-3
CASSTGLASTDTQYF
>16|TRBV5-1|TRBJ1-4
CASSPEQGATNEKLFF
>15|TRBV19|TRBJ2-1
CASSMDGSSYNEQFF
>14|TRBV21-1|TRBJ1-5
CASSKAPENQPQHF
>17|TRBV7-2|TRBJ1-5
CASSSLTGTAGNQPQHF
>16|TRBV6-5|TRBJ2-7
CASSHRTGVGLDEQYF
>13|TRBV29-1|TRBJ2-7
CSVDREQGYEQYF
>13|TRBV4-3|TRBJ2-1
CASSQRQYNEQFF
>11|TRBV29-1|TRBJ2-7
CSVVDQGEQYF
>14|TRBV28|TRBJ1-1
CASSKRTGGLVAFF